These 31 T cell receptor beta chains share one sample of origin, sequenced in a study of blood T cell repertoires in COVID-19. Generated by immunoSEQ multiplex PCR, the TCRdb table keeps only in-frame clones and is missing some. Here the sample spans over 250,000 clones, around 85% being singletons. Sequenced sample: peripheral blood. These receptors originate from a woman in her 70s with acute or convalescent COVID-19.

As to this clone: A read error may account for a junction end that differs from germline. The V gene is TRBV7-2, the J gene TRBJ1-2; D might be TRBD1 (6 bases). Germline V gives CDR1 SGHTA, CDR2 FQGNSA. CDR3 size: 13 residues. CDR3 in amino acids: CASSLGTESSPFF. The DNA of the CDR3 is TGTGCCAGCAGCTTAGGGACAGAGTCTTCCCCCTTTTTC.

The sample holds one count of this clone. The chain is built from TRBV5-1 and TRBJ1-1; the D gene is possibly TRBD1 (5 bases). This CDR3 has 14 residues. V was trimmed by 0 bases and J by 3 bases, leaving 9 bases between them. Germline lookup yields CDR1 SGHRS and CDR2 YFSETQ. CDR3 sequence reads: CASSLGGGDTEAFF. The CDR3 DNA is TGCGCCAGCAGCTTGGGAGGAGGGGACACTGAAGCTTTCTTT.

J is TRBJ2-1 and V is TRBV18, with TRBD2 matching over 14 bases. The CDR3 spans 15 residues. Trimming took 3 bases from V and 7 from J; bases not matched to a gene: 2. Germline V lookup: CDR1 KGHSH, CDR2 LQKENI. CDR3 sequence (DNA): TGTGCCAGCTCACCGGGGACTAGCGGGGGAAATGAGCAGTTCTTC. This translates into CASSPGTSGGNEQFF.

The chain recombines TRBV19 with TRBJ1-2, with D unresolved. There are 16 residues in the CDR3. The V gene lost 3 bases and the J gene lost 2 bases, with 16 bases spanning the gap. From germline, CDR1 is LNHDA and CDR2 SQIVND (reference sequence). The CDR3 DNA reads TGTGCCAGTAGTATCCCCCCAGGCGCCTTCAACTATGGCTACACCTTC. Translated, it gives CASSIPPGAFNYGYTF.

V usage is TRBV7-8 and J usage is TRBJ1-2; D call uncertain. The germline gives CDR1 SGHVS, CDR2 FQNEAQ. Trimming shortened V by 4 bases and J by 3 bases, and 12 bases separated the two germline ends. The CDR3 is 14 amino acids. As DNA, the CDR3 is TGTGCCAGCAGCTCCAGAGGGATCTACTATGGCTACACCTTC. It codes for CASSSRGIYYGYTF.

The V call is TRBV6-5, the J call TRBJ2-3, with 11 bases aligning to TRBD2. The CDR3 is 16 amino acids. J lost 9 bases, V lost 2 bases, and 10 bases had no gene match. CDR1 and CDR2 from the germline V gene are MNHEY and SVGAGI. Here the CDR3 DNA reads TGTGCCAGCAGTTACGGCCCGGTTAGCGGGGGGGTGACGCAGTATTTT. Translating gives CASSYGPVSGGVTQYF.

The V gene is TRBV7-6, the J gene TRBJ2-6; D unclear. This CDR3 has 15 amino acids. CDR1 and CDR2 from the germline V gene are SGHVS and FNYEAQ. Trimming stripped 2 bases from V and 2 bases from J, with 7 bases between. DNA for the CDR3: TGTGCCAGCAGCTTAAGGCGGACTGGGGCCAACGTCCTGACTTTC. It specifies CASSLRRTGANVLTF. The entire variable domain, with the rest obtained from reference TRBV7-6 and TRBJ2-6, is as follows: GAGVSQSPRYKVTKRGQDVALRCDPISGHVSLYWYRQALGQGPEFLTYFNYEAQQDKSGLPNDRFSAERPEGSISTLTIQRTEQRDSAMYRCASSLRRTGANVLTFGAGSRLTVL.

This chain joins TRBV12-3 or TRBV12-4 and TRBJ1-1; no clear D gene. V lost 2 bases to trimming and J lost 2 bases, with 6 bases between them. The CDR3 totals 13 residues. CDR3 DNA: TGTGCCAGCAGTTTAACGGTTAACACTGAAGCTTTCTTT. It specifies CASSLTVNTEAFF.

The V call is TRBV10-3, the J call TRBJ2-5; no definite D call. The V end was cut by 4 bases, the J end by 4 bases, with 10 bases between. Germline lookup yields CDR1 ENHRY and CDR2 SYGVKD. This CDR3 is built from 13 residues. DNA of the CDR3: TGTGCCATCAGTGTAGTTGCCGGAGAGACCCAGTACTTC. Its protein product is CAISVVAGETQYF.

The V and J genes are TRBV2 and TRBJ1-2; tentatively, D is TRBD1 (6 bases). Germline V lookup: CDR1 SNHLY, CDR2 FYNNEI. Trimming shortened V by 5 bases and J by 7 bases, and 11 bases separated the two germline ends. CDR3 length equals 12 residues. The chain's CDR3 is CASSTEQGGYTF. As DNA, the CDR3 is TGTGCCAGCAGTACTGAACAGGGTGGCTACACCTTC.

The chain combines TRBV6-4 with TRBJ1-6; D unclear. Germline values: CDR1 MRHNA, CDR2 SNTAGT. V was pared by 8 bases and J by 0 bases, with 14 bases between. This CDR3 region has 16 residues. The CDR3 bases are TGTGCCAGCCATGGCGGACTAAGCTCCTATAATTCACCCCTCCACTTT. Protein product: CASHGGLSSYNSPLHF.

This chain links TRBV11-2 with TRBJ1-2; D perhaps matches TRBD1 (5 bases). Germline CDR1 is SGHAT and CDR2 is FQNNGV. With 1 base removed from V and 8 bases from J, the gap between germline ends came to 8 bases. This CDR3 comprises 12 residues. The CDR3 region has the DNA TGTGCCAGCAGCTTAGTACAGGCGGGCTACACCTTC. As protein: CASSLVQAGYTF.

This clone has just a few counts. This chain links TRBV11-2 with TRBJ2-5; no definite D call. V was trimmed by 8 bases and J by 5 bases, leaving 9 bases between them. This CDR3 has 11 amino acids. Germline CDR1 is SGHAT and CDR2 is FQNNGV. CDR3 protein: CASGSGETQYF. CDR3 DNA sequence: TGTGCCAGCGGGTCCGGGGAGACCCAGTACTTC. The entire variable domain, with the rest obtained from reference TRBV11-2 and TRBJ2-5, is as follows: EAGVAQSPRYKIIEKRQSVAFWCNPISGHATLYWYQQILGQGPKLLIQFQNNGVVDDSQLPKDRFSAERLKGVDSTLKIQPAKLEDSAVYLCASGSGETQYFGPGTRLLVL.

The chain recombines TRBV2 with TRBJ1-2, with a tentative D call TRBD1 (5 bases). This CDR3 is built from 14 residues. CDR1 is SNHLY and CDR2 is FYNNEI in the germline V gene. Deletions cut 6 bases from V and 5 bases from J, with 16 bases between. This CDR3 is CASSYRKGTYGYTF. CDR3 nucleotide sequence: TGTGCCAGCAGCTACAGGAAGGGGACTTATGGCTACACCTTC.

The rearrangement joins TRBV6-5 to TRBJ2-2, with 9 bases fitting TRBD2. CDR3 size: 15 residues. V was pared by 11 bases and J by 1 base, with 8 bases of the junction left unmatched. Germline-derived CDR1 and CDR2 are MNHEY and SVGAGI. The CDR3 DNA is TGTGCCCGCTGGCGGCGGGGGGGGAACACCGGGGAGCTGTTTTTT. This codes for CARWRRGGNTGELFF.

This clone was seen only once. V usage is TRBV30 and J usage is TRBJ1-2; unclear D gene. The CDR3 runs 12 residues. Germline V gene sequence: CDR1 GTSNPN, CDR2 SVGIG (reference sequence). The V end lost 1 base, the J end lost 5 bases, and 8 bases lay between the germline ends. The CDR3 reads CAWSERKYGYTF. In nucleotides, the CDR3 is TGTGCCTGGAGTGAGAGAAAGTATGGCTACACCTTC.

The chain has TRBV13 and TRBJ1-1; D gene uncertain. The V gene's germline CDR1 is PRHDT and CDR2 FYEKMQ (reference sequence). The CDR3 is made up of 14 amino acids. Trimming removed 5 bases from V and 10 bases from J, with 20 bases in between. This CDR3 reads CASSERRPPDRAFF. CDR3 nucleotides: TGTGCCAGCAGCGAGAGGAGACCCCCCGATAGAGCTTTCTTT.

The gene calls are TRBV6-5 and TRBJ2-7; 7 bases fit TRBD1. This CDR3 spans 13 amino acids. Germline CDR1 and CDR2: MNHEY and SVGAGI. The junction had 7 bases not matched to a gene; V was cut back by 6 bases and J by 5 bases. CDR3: CASRRQGSNEQYF. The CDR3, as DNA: TGTGCCAGCAGGAGACAGGGTTCCAACGAGCAGTACTTC.

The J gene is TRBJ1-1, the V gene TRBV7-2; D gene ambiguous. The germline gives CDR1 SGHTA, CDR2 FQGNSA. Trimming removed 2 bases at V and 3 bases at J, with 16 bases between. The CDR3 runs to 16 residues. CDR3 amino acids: CASSLLGSGWHTEAFF. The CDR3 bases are TGTGCCAGCAGCTTACTCGGCTCAGGTTGGCACACTGAAGCTTTCTTT.

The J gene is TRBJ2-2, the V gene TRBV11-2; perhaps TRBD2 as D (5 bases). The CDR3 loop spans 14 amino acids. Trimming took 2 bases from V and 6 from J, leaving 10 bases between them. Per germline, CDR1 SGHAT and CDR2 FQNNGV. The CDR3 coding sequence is TGTGCCAGCAGCTTACAGGAGGTAGCCGGGGAGCTGTTTTTT. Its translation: CASSLQEVAGELFF.

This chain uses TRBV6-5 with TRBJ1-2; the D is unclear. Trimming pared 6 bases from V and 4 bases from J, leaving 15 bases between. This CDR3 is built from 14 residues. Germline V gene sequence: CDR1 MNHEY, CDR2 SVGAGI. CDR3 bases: TGTGCCAGCAGCAACGGAGGAGAGGGCTATGGCTACACCTTC. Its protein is CASSNGGEGYGYTF.

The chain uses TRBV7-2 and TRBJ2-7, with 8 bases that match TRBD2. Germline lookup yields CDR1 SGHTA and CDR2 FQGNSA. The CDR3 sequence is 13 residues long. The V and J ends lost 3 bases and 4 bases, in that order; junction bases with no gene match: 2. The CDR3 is CASSFAGGYEQYF. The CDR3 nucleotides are TGTGCCAGCAGCTTTGCGGGGGGATACGAGCAGTACTTC.

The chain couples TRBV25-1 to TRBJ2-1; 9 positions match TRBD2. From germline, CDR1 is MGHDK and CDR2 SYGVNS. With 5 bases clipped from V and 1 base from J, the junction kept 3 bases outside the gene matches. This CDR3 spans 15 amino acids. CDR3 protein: CASSTSGFSYNEQFF. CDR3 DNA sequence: TGTGCCAGCAGTACTAGCGGGTTTTCCTACAATGAGCAGTTCTTC.

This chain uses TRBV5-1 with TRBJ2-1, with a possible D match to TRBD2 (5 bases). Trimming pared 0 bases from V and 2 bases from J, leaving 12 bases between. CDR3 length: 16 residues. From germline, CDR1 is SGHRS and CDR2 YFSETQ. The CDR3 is CASSLVTGKAYNEQFF. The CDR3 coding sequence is TGCGCCAGCAGCTTGGTTACGGGGAAAGCCTACAATGAGCAGTTCTTC. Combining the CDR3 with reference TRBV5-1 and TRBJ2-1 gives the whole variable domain KAGVTQTPRYLIKTRGQQVTLSCSPISGHRSVSWYQQTPGQGLQFLFEYFSETQRNKGNFPGRFSGRQFSNSRSEMNVSTLELGDSALYLCASSLVTGKAYNEQFFGPGTRLTVL.

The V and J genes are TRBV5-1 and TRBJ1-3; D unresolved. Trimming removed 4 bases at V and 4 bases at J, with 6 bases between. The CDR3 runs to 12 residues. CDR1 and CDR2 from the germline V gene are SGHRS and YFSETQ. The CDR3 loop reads CASSQQGNTIYF. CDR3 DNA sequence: TGCGCCAGCAGCCAACAGGGAAACACCATATATTTT.

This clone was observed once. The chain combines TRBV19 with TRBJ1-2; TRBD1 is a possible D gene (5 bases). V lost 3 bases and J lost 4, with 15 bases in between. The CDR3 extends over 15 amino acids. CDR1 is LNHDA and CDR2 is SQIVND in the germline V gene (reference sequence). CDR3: CASSMSGRALYGYTF. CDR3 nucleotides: TGTGCCAGTAGTATGTCTGGCAGGGCTCTCTATGGCTACACCTTC.

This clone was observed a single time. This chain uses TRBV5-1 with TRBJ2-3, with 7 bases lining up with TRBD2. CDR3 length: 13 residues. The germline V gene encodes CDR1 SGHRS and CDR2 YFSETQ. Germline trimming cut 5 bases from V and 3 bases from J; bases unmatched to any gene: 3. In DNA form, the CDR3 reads TGCGCCAGCAGGTCAGCGGGGACAGATACGCAGTATTTT. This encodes CASRSAGTDTQYF.

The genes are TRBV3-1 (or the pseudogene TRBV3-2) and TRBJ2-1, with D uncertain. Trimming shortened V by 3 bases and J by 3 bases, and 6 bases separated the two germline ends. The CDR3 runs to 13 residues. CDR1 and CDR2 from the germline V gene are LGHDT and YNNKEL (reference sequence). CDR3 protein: CASSQIGYNEQFF. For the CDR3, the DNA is TGTGCCAGCAGCCAGATCGGCTACAATGAGCAGTTCTTC.

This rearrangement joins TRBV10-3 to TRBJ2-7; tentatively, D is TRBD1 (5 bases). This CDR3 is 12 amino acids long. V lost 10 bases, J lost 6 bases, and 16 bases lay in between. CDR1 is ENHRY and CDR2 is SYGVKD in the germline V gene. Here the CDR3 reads CATQGSVGEQYF. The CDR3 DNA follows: TGTGCCACCCAGGGATCGGTTGGCGAGCAGTACTTC.

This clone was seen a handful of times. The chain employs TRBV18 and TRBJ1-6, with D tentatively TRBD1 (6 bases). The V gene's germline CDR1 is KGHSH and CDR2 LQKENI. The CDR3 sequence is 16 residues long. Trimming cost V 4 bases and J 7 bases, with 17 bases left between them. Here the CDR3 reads CASSLGSGARNSPLHF. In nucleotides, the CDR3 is TGTGCCAGCTCACTCGGGTCAGGGGCGCGGAATTCACCCCTCCACTTT.

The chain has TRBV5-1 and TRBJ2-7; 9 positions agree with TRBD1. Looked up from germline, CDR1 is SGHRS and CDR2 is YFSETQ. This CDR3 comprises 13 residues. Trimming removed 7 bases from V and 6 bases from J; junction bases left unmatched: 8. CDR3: CASSSQGAAEQYF. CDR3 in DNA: TGCGCCAGCTCATCACAGGGGGCGGCCGAGCAGTACTTC. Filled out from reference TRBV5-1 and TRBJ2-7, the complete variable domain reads KAGVTQTPRYLIKTRGQQVTLSCSPISGHRSVSWYQQTPGQGLQFLFEYFSETQRNKGNFPGRFSGRQFSNSRSEMNVSTLELGDSALYLCASSSQGAAEQYFGPGTRLTVT.